A selection of T cell receptor beta chains follows, all from one sample in a study of PD-L1 blockade in urothelial cancer. Repertoires were generated with immunoSEQ multiplex PCR, while TCRdb's copy carries only in-frame clones and drops some. Of 70,000 to 90,000 clones listed, about 80% are singletons. Sequencing used PBMCs, obtained around atezolizumab (anti-PD-L1) treatment. The origin of the receptors is a man between 65 and 85 years old with urothelial cancer. Each CDR3 is given with its conserved first and last residue. The D gene is left open where the match is weak. Size is omitted from some rows. Given values are once, few, many or a class for expanded clones.

TRBD1	.	TRBV27	TRBJ2-5	TGTGCCAGCAGTTTATCGGGACAGCAACAAGAGACCCAGTACTTC	CASSLSGQQQETQYF
TRBD1	.	TRBV29-1	TRBJ2-2	TGCAGCGTTGGCACGGGACAGGGTAACACCGGGGAGCTGTTTTTT	CSVGTGQGNTGELFF
.	.	TRBV18	TRBJ1-5	TGTGCCAGCTCACCACAACAGGGTCAGCCCCAGCATTTT	CASSPQQGQPQHF
.	once	TRBV4-2	TRBJ2-3	TGTGCCAGCAGCTCCCAGATAGGAGGCACGCAGTATTTT	CASSSQIGGTQYF
TRBD2	.	TRBV2	TRBJ2-3	TGTGCCAGCAGCGCGACTAGCTTGAGTGGGACAGATACGCAGTATTTT	CASSATSLSGTDTQYF
TRBD1	.	TRBV27	TRBJ2-7	TGTGCCAGCAGTTTGGGGACAGGGCCCTACGAGCAGTACTTC	CASSLGTGPYEQYF
TRBD1	few	TRBV4-3	TRBJ1-1	TGCGCCAGCAGCCTCGACAGGGACACTGAAGCTTTCTTT	CASSLDRDTEAFF
TRBD2	.	TRBV30	TRBJ2-3	TGTGCCTGGAGTGTATTTAGCGCGGGACTAGCGACAGATACGCAGTATTTT	CAWSVFSAGLATDTQYF
TRBD1	.	TRBV2	TRBJ2-7	TGTGCCAGCAGGACAGGGACCTACGGCGAGCAGTACTTC	CASRTGTYGEQYF
.	.	TRBV2	TRBJ2-2	TGTGCCAGCAGTGATCTCGGTCAGAACACCGGGGAGCTGTTTTTT	CASSDLGQNTGELFF
TRBD1	.	TRBV19	TRBJ2-1	TGTGCCAGTAACCTCGGACAGGGGTGGGCCAATGAGCAGTTCTTC	CASNLGQGWANEQFF
.	.	TRBV7-3	TRBJ1-1	TGTGCCAGCAGCTACAACAGGAACACTGAAGCTTTCTTT	CASSYNRNTEAFF
TRBD2	.	TRBV7-2	TRBJ2-1	TGTGCCAGCAGCTTAGCGGGAGGGTTCTACAATGAGCAGTTCTTC	CASSLAGGFYNEQFF
TRBD1	.	TRBV19	TRBJ2-2	TGTGCCAGTTGGGACAGAATGGACTCGAACACCGGGGAGCTGTTTTTT	CASWDRMDSNTGELFF
.	.	TRBV7-3	TRBJ2-7	TGTGCCAGCAGCGCCGGGGGTACAGCCTACGAGCAGTACTTC	CASSAGGTAYEQYF
TRBD1	.	TRBV5-4	TRBJ1-4	TGTGCCAGCAGCACAGGGACAGGGGGCGGTGAAAAACTGTTTTTT	CASSTGTGGGEKLFF
.	.	TRBV21-1	TRBJ2-7	TGTGCCAGCAACAAATCGAAAAGGACAGGAGTCTCCTACGAGCAGTACTTC	CASNKSKRTGVSYEQYF
.	.	TRBV28	TRBJ2-7	TGTGCCAGCAGTTTGGGGGGACAGATACTCTCCTACGAGCAGTACTTC	CASSLGGQILSYEQYF
TRBD1	.	TRBV5-4	TRBJ2-2	TGTGCCAGCAGCTCCGCAGGGGGCCTCACCGGGGAGCTGTTTTTT	CASSSAGGLTGELFF
TRBD1	.	TRBV18	TRBJ1-6	TGTGCCAGCTCACCCGGGACAGCCGGGGATAATTCACCCCTCCACTTT	CASSPGTAGDNSPLHF
.	.	TRBV7-9	TRBJ1-2	TGTGCCAGCAGCTTAAACAGGAACTATGGCTACACCTTC	CASSLNRNYGYTF
TRBD1	.	TRBV5-1	TRBJ2-2	TGCGCCAGCGCCACAGGGGGCGCGATCGGGGAGCTGTTTTTT	CASATGGAIGELFF
.	.	TRBV7-2	TRBJ2-5	TGTGCCAGCAGCTTAGTGGCCGAAGAGACCCAGTACTTC	CASSLVAEETQYF
.	.	TRBV19	TRBJ1-6	TGTGCCAGTCGCCAGGCCTATAATTCACCCCTCCACTTT	CASRQAYNSPLHF
.	.	TRBV7-8	TRBJ1-1	TGTGCCAGCAGCTTAATACGGGGGTTCACTGAAGCTTTCTTT	CASSLIRGFTEAFF
.	.	TRBV19	TRBJ1-1	TGTGCCAGCCGGACAGAGAACACTGAAGCTTTCTTT	CASRTENTEAFF
.	.	TRBV6-5	TRBJ1-4	TGTGCCAGCAGTTACGGGGGGGCACAGGAAAAACTGTTTTTT	CASSYGGAQEKLFF
.	once	TRBV14	TRBJ2-3	TGTGCCAGCAGCCAAGTGAGAGCGGATACGCAGTATTTT	CASSQVRADTQYF
.	.	TRBV5-4	TRBJ2-2	TGTGCCAGCAGCTTCGGTGAGGTGGACACCGGGGAGCTGTTTTTT	CASSFGEVDTGELFF
.	once	TRBV5-5	TRBJ1-5	TGTGCCAGCAGCTTGGGGGTCCCTAGAAGCAATCAGCCCCAGCATTTT	CASSLGVPRSNQPQHF
.	.	TRBV4-1	TRBJ1-5	TGCGCCAGCAGCCAAGGGAGGGGTGGCAATCAGCCCCAGCATTTT	CASSQGRGGNQPQHF
TRBD1	.	TRBV28	TRBJ1-5	TGTGCCAGCAGTCCTCAGGGGGCGAGCAATCAGCCCCAGCATTTT	CASSPQGASNQPQHF
TRBD1	.	TRBV7-2	TRBJ2-7	TGTGCCAGCAGCTTAGGGACAGGGAGGTACGAGCAGTACTTC	CASSLGTGRYEQYF
.	.	TRBV9	TRBJ2-7	TGTGCCAGCAGCGTGAAGCAGGGCTACGAGCAGTACTTC	CASSVKQGYEQYF
.	.	TRBV11-3	TRBJ2-5	TGTGCCAGCAGCTTAGTAGCGGAAGAGACCCAGTACTTC	CASSLVAEETQYF
.	.	TRBV7-9	TRBJ1-1	TGTGCCAGCAGCGCCGGACAGACCCTTGAAGCTTTCTTT	CASSAGQTLEAFF
TRBD1	.	TRBV2	TRBJ1-2	TGTGCCAGCAGTACCGGGACAGGGACCGGTTCCTATGGCTACACCTTC	CASSTGTGTGSYGYTF
.	.	TRBV12-5	TRBJ2-7	TGTGCTAGTGGCCCGGGGACTCCTCGGCACGAGCAGTACTTC	CASGPGTPRHEQYF
TRBD1	.	TRBV7-2	TRBJ2-2	TGTGCCAGCAGCCCGGGACAGGGAGTAACCGGGGAGCTGTTTTTT	CASSPGQGVTGELFF
.	.	TRBV19	TRBJ2-1	TGTGCCAGTAGTATACAGTGGCGGGCTAGCAATGAGCAGTTCTTC	CASSIQWRASNEQFF
TRBD2	.	TRBV7-8	TRBJ2-3	TGTGCCAGCAGCGAACTAGCGCCGGATACGCAGTATTTT	CASSELAPDTQYF
TRBD2	few	TRBV7-3	TRBJ2-1	TGTGCCAGCAGCCTCGGGACTAGCGGGAGGCGACTGGGCAATGAGCAGTTCTTC	CASSLGTSGRRLGNEQFF
.	.	TRBV6-1	TRBJ1-2	TGTGCCAGCAGTGAACCCCCAGGGTTAAACTATGGCTACACCTTC	CASSEPPGLNYGYTF
.	.	TRBV11-1	TRBJ2-7	TGTGCCAGCAGCTTAGCGCCAGGTGCTAACTACGAGCAGTACTTC	CASSLAPGANYEQYF
.	.	TRBV6-5	TRBJ2-1	TGTGCCAGCAGTGGGGCTAGCGACCAGTTCTTC	CASSGASDQFF
TRBD1	.	TRBV4-3	TRBJ1-4	TGCGCCAGCAGCCCAACTCCGGGACAGGGTAATGAAAAACTGTTTTTT	CASSPTPGQGNEKLFF
TRBD2	.	TRBV5-1	TRBJ2-7	TGCGCCAGCACCGGGACTAACTCCTACGAGCAGTACTTC	CASTGTNSYEQYF
TRBD1	.	TRBV11-2	TRBJ2-3	TGTGCCAGCAGCTTAGGACAGGGGGATACGCAGTATTTT	CASSLGQGDTQYF
.	.	TRBV4-2	TRBJ1-3	TGTGCCAGCAGCCAAGAGGTGGGGGCAGGAGGAAACACCATATATTTT	CASSQEVGAGGNTIYF
TRBD1	.	TRBV4-1	TRBJ1-1	TGCGCCAGCAGCCAAGCTGGACAGGTATCAGAGGCTGCTTTCTTT	CASSQAGQVSEAAFF
TRBD1	.	TRBV7-2	TRBJ1-1	TGTGCCAGCAGCATTCAGGGGGCTGGCACTGAAGCTTTCTTT	CASSIQGAGTEAFF
TRBD1	.	TRBV19	TRBJ2-5	TGTGCCAGTAGTACCAGACAGGGGGCGGGAAGGGAGACCCAGTACTTC	CASSTRQGAGRETQYF
.	.	TRBV15	TRBJ1-1	TGTGCCACCAGCAGAGCCCGGAACACTGAAGCTTTCTTT	CATSRARNTEAFF
TRBD2	.	TRBV30	TRBJ2-7	TGTGCCTGGAGGGTAGCGGGAGGCCCCTCCTACGAGCAGTACTTC	CAWRVAGGPSYEQYF
.	.	TRBV6-1	TRBJ1-1	TGTGCCAGCAGTGGCAGGATGAACACTGAAGCTTTCTTT	CASSGRMNTEAFF
TRBD2	.	TRBV30	TRBJ2-3	TGTGCCACAACATCTAGCGGGAGGTACGATACGCAGTATTTT	CATTSSGRYDTQYF
.	few	TRBV6-1	TRBJ2-7	TGTGCCAGCCCTAGGAACTCCTACGAGCAGTACTTC	CASPRNSYEQYF
TRBD1	.	TRBV29-1	TRBJ1-3	TGCAGCGTTGAAATCCCGACAGGGGTTTCCTCTGGAAACACCATATATTTT	CSVEIPTGVSSGNTIYF
TRBD2	.	TRBV5-1	TRBJ2-7	TGCGCCAGCAGCTCCCGGGGGGACGAGCAGTACTTC	CASSSRGDEQYF
.	.	TRBV25-1	TRBJ2-3	TGTGCCAGCAGTGACAGGGGTTTGGGTACGCAGTATTTT	CASSDRGLGTQYF